This T cell receptor beta chain is from a study of sequential checkpoint blockade in melanoma. The overall study: Arm A got nivolumab then ipilimumab; arm B the reverse, 1:1. Both treatment sequences were followed by maintenance nivolumab.

Trimming cost V 0 bases and J 6 bases; bases outside gene matches: 1. This CDR3 comprises 14 residues. Germline CDR1 MNHEY, CDR2 SVGAGI. This sample's treatment: randomized to nivolumab then ipilimumab (arm A) or the reverse (arm B). Patients had received no earlier DNA-damaging chemotherapy. Live CD3+CD8+ CD19− CD56− cells were sorted from PBMCs. Regarding this clone: The same CDR3 also results from other DNA sequences found in this sample.

Using immunoSEQ multiplex PCR, the repertoire was profiled, and TCRdb retains in-frame clones only, with some absent. Found here are 8,500 to 10,000 clones, 71% of them singletons; the top ten hold less than 25%. The rearrangement links TRBV6-5 to TRBJ2-2, with 7 positions matching TRBD1. The sequencing here drew on CD8+ T cells sorted from blood (inferred from file names), taken from a patient given nivolumab and ipilimumab in sequence. This clonotype was sampled from a human donor with melanoma. The CDR3 sequence is CASSYSQGAGELFF. Written as DNA, the CDR3 is TGTGCCAGCAGTTACTCGCAGGGGGCCGGGGAGCTGTTTTTT.